This passage covers 23 T cell receptor beta chains from one sample sequenced in a study. TCRdb fed the 5' RACE reads into MiXCR, producing one record per CDR3 protein. The data show 55,000 to 70,000 distinct CDR3 sequences, around 26% seen once. Sample: tumor-infiltrating memory CD4+ T cells sorted from the breast tumor. As for subset: memory CD4+ T cells, CD4+CD45RO+CD25-. The receptors were gathered from a female donor with breast cancer.

As for this clonotype: The junction does not match germline at one end; this may be a read error. V is TRBV4-1 and J is TRBJ1-3, with D perhaps TRBD1 (5 bases). The CDR3 spans 17 residues. Germline V CDR1 and CDR2: MGHRA, YSYEKL. Here the CDR3 DNA reads TGCGCCAGCAGCAGGCAGGGAATGATACTGACTGGAACCACCATATATTTT. This encodes CASSRQGMILTGTTIYF.

This clonotype was found a few times. V gene TRBV5-1 combines with J gene TRBJ2-5, with D perhaps matching TRBD2 (6 bases). The germline gives CDR1 SGHRS, CDR2 YFSETQ. V lost 1 base and J lost 4, with 17 bases in between. CDR3 length: 16 residues. In DNA form, the CDR3 reads TGCGCCAGCAGCTTGTTGGCGACCGGAGGGGTAGAGACCCAGTACTTC. It is translated as CASSLLATGGVETQYF.

This clonotype was counted between two and nine times. The chain joins TRBV4-3 to TRBJ1-6; 8 bases are a match to TRBD1. The junction had 8 bases not matched to a gene; V was cut back by 4 bases and J by 9 bases. Germline V gene data show CDR1 as LGHNA and CDR2 as YSLEER. The CDR3 contains 15 residues. CDR3 nucleotides: TGCGCCAGCAGCCGAGAGACAGGGGTTCTTTCACCCCTCCACTTT. Its protein product is CASSRETGVLSPLHF.

This clonotype was seen more than once but under ten times. The chain employs TRBV6-1 and TRBJ2-3; D is perhaps TRBD2 (6 bases). The V end lost 0 bases, the J end lost 0 bases, and 10 bases lay between the germline ends. CDR1 and CDR2 from the germline V gene are MNHNS and SASEGT. This CDR3 spans 16 amino acids. CDR3 nucleotide sequence: TGTGCCAGCAGTGAAGCGCTTGCGGGGAGCACAGATACGCAGTATTTT. Translating gives CASSEALAGSTDTQYF.

This chain uses TRBV7-8 with TRBJ1-5, with TRBD1 as a possible D gene (5 bases). CDR1 is SGHVS, CDR2 FQNEAQ, per germline. Trimming pared 4 bases from V and 0 bases from J, leaving 16 bases between. The CDR3 totals 17 residues. Here the CDR3 reads CASSSLGRDHSNQPQHF. DNA for the CDR3: TGTGCCAGCAGCTCCCTGGGGCGCGACCATAGCAATCAGCCCCAGCATTTT.

Note on this clonotype: One junction end does not reproduce the germline sequence, and a read error may be involved. The genes are TRBV6-2 or TRBV6-3 and TRBJ1-2, with no clear D. Germline CDR1 and CDR2: MNHEY and SVGEGT. This CDR3 contains 12 residues. CDR3 amino acids: CTSSWASYGYTF. As DNA, the CDR3 is TGTACCAGCAGTTGGGCCAGCTATGGCTACACCTTC.

This clonotype has just a few counts. The gene calls are TRBV7-2 and TRBJ2-1; D gene unclear. V lost 0 bases and J 9 bases, leaving 3 bases between the germline ends. In germline, CDR1 is SGHTA, CDR2 FQGNSA. This CDR3 comprises 11 residues. CDR3 amino acids: CASSLAPEQFF. The CDR3 bases are TGTGCCAGCAGCTTAGCCCCTGAGCAGTTCTTC.

The chain couples TRBV9 to TRBJ2-3; 9 bases are shared with TRBD2. Germline V gives CDR1 SGDLS, CDR2 YYNGEE. This CDR3 is 17 amino acids long. Trimming took 3 bases from V and 2 from J; bases not matched to a gene: 10. The CDR3 region has the DNA TGTGCCAGCAGCGGTCTAGCGGGATCCTATTTCACAGATACGCAGTATTTT. Translating gives CASSGLAGSYFTDTQYF.

The chain is built from TRBV2 and TRBJ2-1, with a tentative D call TRBD2 (5 bases). Germline CDR1 and CDR2: SNHLY and FYNNEI. Trimming stripped 6 bases from V and 0 bases from J, with 6 bases between. There are 13 residues in the CDR3. The CDR3 DNA reads as TGTGCCAGCAGCGGGGACTCCTACAATGAGCAGTTCTTC. The encoded protein is CASSGDSYNEQFF.

On this clonotype itself: One junction end does not reproduce the germline sequence, and a read error may be involved. The chain recombines TRBV9 with TRBJ1-4; D might be TRBD1 (6 bases). Germline V lookup: CDR1 SGDLS, CDR2 YYNGEE. The CDR3 consists of 14 residues. CDR3 DNA: TGTGCCAGCAGCGTAACCATGGGGGCGGAAAAACTGTTCTTT. As protein: CASSVTMGAEKLFF.

J is TRBJ1-5 and V is TRBV7-2; 7 bases align to TRBD1. This CDR3 contains 15 residues. Germline lookup yields CDR1 SGHTA and CDR2 FQGNSA. Losses at the gene ends were 5 bases for V and 6 bases for J; bases not matched to a gene: 10. Here the CDR3 DNA reads TGTGCCAGCAGCCTAGGACAGGAGGTGGGTCAGCCCCAGCATTTT. Its translation is CASSLGQEVGQPQHF.

This clonotype was seen a few times. The rearrangement links TRBV7-9 to TRBJ1-4; D remains ambiguous. The length of the CDR3 is 13 residues. The germline V and J ends were trimmed by 5 bases and 8 bases, with 12 bases remaining between them. Germline assignment: CDR1 SEHNR and CDR2 FQNEAQ (reference sequence). CDR3 bases: TGTGCCAGCAGCCTCATTGAGGGAGAAAAACTGTTTTTT. It is translated as CASSLIEGEKLFF.

This rearrangement joins TRBV7-8 to TRBJ2-1; no firm D call. The CDR3 is 15 amino acids. V lost 2 bases and J 3 bases, leaving 11 bases between the germline ends. CDR1 SGHVS and CDR2 FQNEAQ come from the germline V gene. For the CDR3, the DNA is TGTGCCAGCAGCTTAAAAGACACCTACTACAATGAGCAGTTCTTC. It is translated as CASSLKDTYYNEQFF.

There are a few counts of this clonotype. The chain has TRBV6-1 and TRBJ2-7; perhaps D is TRBD1 or TRBD2 (5 bases each). Germline values: CDR1 MNHNS, CDR2 SASEGT. This CDR3 has 14 amino acids. V lost 1 base and J lost 3, with 10 bases in between. CDR3 nucleotide sequence: TGTGCCAGCAGTGAAGTGGGGGTCCTCTACGAGCAGTACTTC. Translated: CASSEVGVLYEQYF.

This clonotype was counted only a few times. The CDR3 here is CASSSDRSTDTQYF. CDR3 bases: TGTGCCAGCAGTTCGGACAGGAGCACAGATACGCAGTATTTT. J is TRBJ2-3 and V is TRBV27, with 7 bases aligning to TRBD1. Germline-derived CDR1 and CDR2 are MNHEY and SMNVEV (reference sequence). The CDR3 is made up of 14 amino acids. Trimming cost V 4 bases and J 0 bases; bases outside gene matches: 1.

This clonotype was counted ten times or more. The chain has TRBV6-5 and TRBJ1-1, with D maybe TRBD1 (5 bases). V dropped 7 bases and J dropped 1 base, with 13 bases sitting between them. The CDR3 is made up of 14 amino acids. CDR1 and CDR2 (germline): MNHEY, SVGAGI. CDR3 nucleotide sequence: TGTGCCAGCATCTTACGAAGGGGGAACACTGAAGCTTTCTTT. Translation: CASILRRGNTEAFF.

The rearrangement links TRBV5-1 to TRBJ1-1; 7 nucleotides line up with TRBD1. Germline CDR1 SGHRS, CDR2 YFSETQ. V trimming: 9 bases; J trimming: 5 bases; junction bases outside the gene matches: 10. This CDR3 comprises 13 residues. The CDR3 DNA sequence: TGCGCCACCGCCGACAGGGAGGGGACTGAAGCTTTCTTT. Translation gives CATADREGTEAFF.

V and J are TRBV2 and TRBJ2-7, with 7 bases aligning to TRBD2. J gave up 7 bases and V 6 bases, and 9 bases lay outside the gene matches. The CDR3 is made up of 13 amino acids. Germline V lookup: CDR1 SNHLY, CDR2 FYNNEI. The CDR3 coding sequence is TGTGCCAGCAGCGTCGACGGACTAGTTGAGCAGTACTTC. This encodes CASSVDGLVEQYF. Full variable domain (remainder filled in from reference TRBV2 and TRBJ2-7): EPEVTQTPSHQVTQMGQEVILRCVPISNHLYFYWYRQILGQKVEFLVSFYNNEISEKSEIFDDQFSVERPDGSNFTLKIRSTKLEDSAMYFCASSVDGLVEQYFGPGTRLTVT.

With respect to this clonotype: A read error may account for a junction end that differs from germline. This CDR3 reads CASSIGQGSGNTIYF. The CDR3 nucleotides read TGTGCCAGTAGTATCGGTCAGGGATCTGGAAACACAATATATTTT. The rearrangement uses TRBV19 and TRBJ1-3, with D maybe TRBD1 (5 bases). This CDR3 region has 15 residues. The germline gives CDR1 LNHDA, CDR2 SQIVND (reference sequence).

This chain uses TRBV7-8 with TRBJ2-5, with D perhaps TRBD1 or TRBD2 (6 bases each). This CDR3 comprises 15 residues. V lost 0 bases and J lost 4, with 12 bases in between. Looked up from germline, CDR1 is SGHVS and CDR2 is FQNEAQ. CDR3 protein: CASSLAGGFLETQYF. The CDR3 DNA reads as TGTGCCAGCAGCTTAGCGGGGGGCTTTTTAGAGACCCAGTACTTC.

The gene calls are TRBV9 and TRBJ1-3, with a tentative D call TRBD1 (5 bases). This CDR3 is built from 15 residues. V lost 0 bases and J 0 bases, leaving 7 bases between the germline ends. The germline CDR1 and CDR2 sequences are SGDLS and YYNGEE. The DNA of the CDR3 is TGTGCCAGCAGCGTAGACGGGGGCTCTGGAAACACCATATATTTT. Encoded protein: CASSVDGGSGNTIYF.

V gene TRBV20-1 combines with J gene TRBJ2-3; 8 nucleotides agree with TRBD1. Losses at the gene ends were 3 bases for V and 3 bases for J; bases not matched to a gene: 2. The CDR3 contains 13 residues. Germline CDR1 DFQATT, CDR2 SNEGSKA (reference sequence). The CDR3 region is CSASRTGTDTQYF. CDR3 nucleotides: TGCAGTGCTAGCAGGACAGGGACAGATACGCAGTATTTT.

This clonotype was found many times. The gene calls are TRBV7-2 and TRBJ2-2, with a possible D match to TRBD1 (5 bases). Germline loops: CDR1 SGHTA, CDR2 FQGNSA. This CDR3 spans 16 amino acids. Deletions cut 3 bases from V and 0 bases from J, with 11 bases between. The CDR3 loop is CASSFGADPNTGELFF. For the CDR3, the DNA is TGTGCCAGCAGCTTTGGGGCAGACCCGAACACCGGGGAGCTGTTTTTT.